These 9 T cell receptor beta chains originate from one sample sequenced in a study of cytomegalovirus exposure and HLA in healthy donors. Vbeta (60) and Jbeta (13) primers were used in the PCR. Libraries were prepared by immunoSEQ multiplex PCR; TCRdb keeps only in-frame clonotypes and omits some of them. The profile shows approximately 110,000 clones, about 13% of them singletons. The sample taken for sequencing was PBMCs. The receptor set was obtained from a man aged 35-49 years in good health and CMV-seropositive.

The V and J genes are TRBV6-1 and TRBJ2-1, with 10 bases matching TRBD1. The CDR3 is made up of 14 amino acids. Germline V CDR1 and CDR2: MNHNS, SASEGT. V lost 10 bases and J lost 7; bases outside the gene matches: 10. The CDR3 loop is CATGRTGGGNEQFF. CDR3 bases: TGTGCCACCGGTAGGACAGGGGGAGGTAATGAGCAGTTCTTC.

This clone was seen just once. The J gene is TRBJ2-5, the V gene TRBV18, with 9 bases that match TRBD2. There are 14 residues in the CDR3. Germline V CDR1 and CDR2: KGHSH, LQKENI. Trimming cost V 5 bases and J 5 bases; bases outside gene matches: 6. CDR3 in amino acids: CASSTTSGMETQYF. CDR3 nucleotides: TGTGCCAGCTCAACGACTAGCGGTATGGAGACCCAGTACTTC.

For the CDR3, the DNA is TGTGCCAGCTCACCACCGGGCAGCTCTGGGGCCAACGTCCTGACTTTC. This translates into CASSPPGSSGANVLTF. V usage is TRBV18 and J usage is TRBJ2-6; no firm D call. The germline V and J ends were trimmed by 0 bases and 0 bases, with 6 bases remaining between them. In germline, CDR1 is KGHSH, CDR2 LQKENI. The CDR3 runs 16 residues.

V usage is TRBV28 and J usage is TRBJ2-1; the D gene is possibly TRBD2 (6 bases). The germline CDR1 and CDR2 sequences are MDHEN and SYDVKM. Trimming pared 0 bases from V and 8 bases from J, leaving 14 bases between. This CDR3 has 15 amino acids. The DNA for the CDR3 is TGTGCCAGCAGTTTATGGCAACGGGAGAACGATGAGCAGTTCTTC. Amino acids: CASSLWQRENDEQFF.

The sample holds a few counts of this clone. CDR3 amino acids: CASSVATGTSGSTDTQYF. In nucleotides, the CDR3 is TGTGCCAGCAGCGTAGCTACGGGGACTAGCGGGAGCACAGATACGCAGTATTTT. The chain recombines TRBV9 with TRBJ2-3, with 12 bases matching TRBD2. This CDR3 is 18 amino acids long. The V segment lost 0 bases and the J segment 0 bases; nucleotides outside the gene matches: 5. Germline CDR1 reads SGDLS; CDR2 reads YYNGEE.

This clone was counted only a few times. The chain uses TRBV5-6 and TRBJ1-3, with D maybe TRBD1 (5 bases). This CDR3 has 14 amino acids. V was pared by 2 bases and J by 6 bases, with 12 bases between. Looked up from germline, CDR1 is SGHDT and CDR2 is YYEEEE. The CDR3 coding sequence is TGTGCCAGCAGCTTCGGGACTCTGGAAAACACCATATATTTT. It is translated as CASSFGTLENTIYF.

The chain employs TRBV18 and TRBJ2-7; TRBD2 matches 8 bases. This CDR3 comprises 15 residues. J was trimmed by 4 bases and V by 4 bases; bases with no gene match: 9. The germline gives CDR1 KGHSH, CDR2 LQKENI. CDR3 amino acids: CASSLPLAGRYEQYF. In nucleotides, the CDR3 is TGTGCCAGCTCACTACCGTTAGCGGGAAGGTACGAGCAGTACTTC.

The V call is TRBV6-5, the J call TRBJ2-7; D gene ambiguous. V was trimmed by 6 bases and J by 5 bases, leaving 17 bases between them. Germline loops: CDR1 MNHEY, CDR2 SVGAGI. The CDR3 length is 14 residues. The CDR3 sequence is CASRVLNAPNEQYF. The DNA of the CDR3 is TGTGCCAGCAGGGTACTTAACGCTCCCAACGAGCAGTACTTC.

In nucleotides, the CDR3 is TGTGCCAGCAGCTTAGGAAGGGCTAGCGGAAGCTCCTACGAGCAGTACTTC. Amino acids: CASSLGRASGSSYEQYF. The chain couples TRBV7-9 to TRBJ2-7, with 7 bases fitting TRBD2. V lost 1 base to trimming and J lost 0 bases; unmatched junction nucleotides: 9. From germline, CDR1 is SEHNR and CDR2 FQNEAQ (reference sequence). There are 17 residues in the CDR3.